What follows are 26 T cell receptor beta chains derived from one specimen sequenced in a study of neurological immune-mediated disorders. TCRdb re-called the 5' RACE reads through MiXCR, storing one row per CDR3 protein. Seen here are 70,000 or so distinct CDR3 sequences, approximately 3.3% observed once, and the top ten hold around 5.5%. Sequencing was carried out using PBMCs. The receptors were sampled from a woman between 45 and 65 years old with multiple sclerosis.

This clonotype has at least ten counts. The V gene is TRBV5-1, the J gene TRBJ2-5; the match to TRBD1 covers 7 bases. Germline-derived CDR1 and CDR2 are SGHRS and YFSETQ. The CDR3 length is 16 residues. The junction had 11 bases not matched to a gene; V was cut back by 1 base and J by 5 bases. This chain's CDR3 is CASSLLPGQLRETQYF. DNA of the CDR3: TGCGCCAGCAGCTTGTTACCGGGACAGTTAAGGGAGACCCAGTACTTC.

This clonotype was counted many times. The J gene is TRBJ2-1, the V gene TRBV7-9; tentative D call: TRBD1 (5 bases). V lost 6 bases, J lost 8 bases, and 11 bases lay in between. Germline V CDR1 and CDR2: SEHNR, FQNEAQ (reference sequence). This CDR3 spans 12 amino acids. The CDR3 here is CASRRQTDEQFF. CDR3 in DNA: TGTGCCAGCAGGCGACAGACGGATGAGCAGTTCTTC.

This clonotype was seen at least ten times. The J gene is TRBJ2-7, the V gene TRBV4-3, with a tentative D call TRBD1 (6 bases). The V end lost 0 bases, the J end lost 1 base, and 10 bases lay between the germline ends. In germline, CDR1 is LGHNA, CDR2 YSLEER. This CDR3 has 15 amino acids. CDR3 in amino acids: CASSQDMTGSYEQYF. CDR3 sequence (DNA): TGCGCCAGCAGCCAAGATATGACAGGATCCTACGAGCAGTACTTC.

This clonotype was picked up many times. This chain links TRBV29-1 with TRBJ1-5; no clear D. The V end lost 5 bases, the J end lost 3 bases, and 8 bases lay between the germline ends. This CDR3 is built from 12 residues. In germline, CDR1 is SQVTM, CDR2 ANQGSEA. The CDR3 DNA reads as TGCAGCGTTCCCCAAAACAATCAGCCCCAGCATTTT. The encoded protein is CSVPQNNQPQHF.

In its sample, this clonotype was seen many times. This sequence joins TRBV7-2 and TRBJ1-2; possibly TRBD1 for D (6 bases). The CDR3 length is 16 residues. Germline CDR1 reads SGHTA; CDR2 reads FQGNSA. V lost 5 bases and J lost 4, with 20 bases in between. Written as DNA, the CDR3 is TGTGCCAGCAGCCGAAGGGGGGCCCGGGACGGCTATGGCTACACCTTC. The encoded protein is CASSRRGARDGYGYTF.

This clonotype appeared many times. The chain uses TRBV12-3 or TRBV12-4 and TRBJ2-3, with a possible D match to TRBD2 (7 bases). CDR3 length: 16 amino acids. V shed 1 base and J shed 2 bases, with 13 bases lying between them. CDR3 sequence: CASSLDGGRTTDTQYF. The CDR3 DNA follows: TGTGCCAGCAGTTTAGACGGGGGGCGGACCACAGATACGCAGTATTTT.

This clonotype came up many times. This chain uses TRBV29-1 with TRBJ1-2, with 8 bases matching TRBD1. Per germline, CDR1 SQVTM and CDR2 ANQGSEA. This CDR3 contains 16 residues. The V and J ends lost 0 bases and 2 bases, in that order; junction bases with no gene match: 8. CDR3: CSVEDRQGAKNYGYTF. The DNA of the CDR3 is TGCAGCGTTGAAGATCGGCAGGGGGCAAAGAACTATGGCTACACCTTC.

This clonotype occurred many times. V and J are TRBV6-2 or TRBV6-3 and TRBJ2-7; D is perhaps TRBD1 (5 bases). Trimming shortened V by 7 bases and J by 1 base, and 11 bases separated the two germline ends. This CDR3 contains 13 residues. Germline V gene data show CDR1 as MNHEY and CDR2 as SVGEGT. The CDR3 here is CASKRGISYEQYV. The DNA of the CDR3 is TGTGCCAGCAAAAGGGGAATTTCCTACGAGCAGTACGTC.

This clonotype occurred many times. The V call is TRBV18, the J call TRBJ1-1; 12 positions agree with TRBD1. The length of the CDR3 is 16 residues. Germline V gene lookup returns CDR1 KGHSH and CDR2 LQKENI. The trim removed 6 bases at V and 5 bases at J, leaving 10 bases unmatched. The CDR3 DNA follows: TGTGCCAGCTCCCCCGGGACAGGGGGCCGAACAACTGAAGCTTTCTTT. Translated: CASSPGTGGRTTEAFF.

This clonotype was counted many times. The CDR3 sequence is CASSLDPGGGAGELFF. Here the CDR3 DNA reads TGTGCCAGCAGCTTAGATCCTGGGGGGGGCGCCGGGGAGCTGTTTTTT. V is TRBV7-2 and J is TRBJ2-2; D possibly corresponds to TRBD2 (7 bases). V lost 1 base to trimming and J lost 6 bases, with 15 bases between them. This CDR3 has 16 amino acids. Germline-derived CDR1 and CDR2 are SGHTA and FQGNSA.

This clonotype was detected many times. CDR3 protein: CSAIPPTGPYLETQYF. CDR3 in DNA: TGCAGTGCTATCCCCCCCACGGGACCATATCTGGAGACCCAGTACTTC. The V gene is TRBV20-1, the J gene TRBJ2-5; D may be TRBD1 or TRBD2 (5 bases each). V gave up 4 bases and J gave up 5 bases, with 23 bases separating them. The CDR3 totals 16 residues. Per germline, CDR1 DFQATT and CDR2 SNEGSKA (reference sequence).

This clonotype appeared a few times. This sequence joins TRBV4-3 and TRBJ2-1; 10 nucleotides align to TRBD2. The CDR3 contains 15 residues. Per germline, CDR1 LGHNA and CDR2 YSLEER. Unmatched junction bases numbered 5, after V lost 4 bases and J lost 5 bases. CDR3: CASSLTSGMDNEQFF. CDR3 DNA: TGCGCCAGCAGCCTTACTAGCGGGATGGACAATGAGCAGTTCTTC.

Many counts were recorded for this clonotype. The chain joins TRBV12-3 or TRBV12-4 to TRBJ2-7; no clear D gene. The V end was cut by 7 bases, the J end by 7 bases, with 20 bases between. This CDR3 is 14 amino acids long. In nucleotides, the CDR3 is TGTGCCAGCACATCCGCCGGGCCCGGGTGGGAGCAGTACTTC. Its protein is CASTSAGPGWEQYF.

The V and J genes are TRBV15 and TRBJ2-2; D not certain. Trimming left V 0 bases short and J 2 bases short, with 4 bases between. Germline V gives CDR1 LNHNV, CDR2 YYDKDF (reference sequence). The CDR3 is 14 amino acids. CDR3 bases: TGTGCCACCAGCAGAGAACACAACACCGGGGAGCTGTTTTTT. Translation: CATSREHNTGELFF.

This clonotype appeared many times. The chain is built from TRBV7-2 and TRBJ2-3; D is undetermined. CDR3 length: 13 residues. From germline, CDR1 is SGHTA and CDR2 FQGNSA. Between the trimmed V and J ends, which lost 4 bases and 5 bases, there was a span of 10 bases. CDR3 in amino acids: CASSSAVGDTQYF. In nucleotides, the CDR3 is TGTGCCAGCAGCTCGGCGGTTGGAGATACGCAGTATTTT.

This clonotype was detected ten times or more. The chain combines TRBV29-1 with TRBJ1-1; D may be TRBD1 (6 bases). Trimming cost V 7 bases and J 6 bases, with 21 bases left between them. Germline V gives CDR1 SQVTM, CDR2 ANQGSEA. This CDR3 contains 14 residues. CDR3 nucleotide sequence: TGCAGCGGGAAGGGGGTTGTCTCTTCTGCTGAAGCTTTCTTT. This translates into CSGKGVVSSAEAFF.

This clonotype was picked up many times. The chain is built from TRBV6-2 or TRBV6-3 and TRBJ2-1; 13 bases align to TRBD2. The CDR3 has 15 amino acids. Trimming removed 5 bases from V and 9 bases from J; junction bases left unmatched: 7. Germline V lookup: CDR1 MNHEY, CDR2 SVGEGT. The CDR3 nucleotides read TGTGCCAGCAGTAAAGACGGGACTAGCGGGGTTGAGCAGTTCTTC. It codes for CASSKDGTSGVEQFF.

This clonotype was seen repeatedly, ten times or more. This chain uses TRBV20-1 with TRBJ2-3, with 14 bases matching TRBD2. The junction had 9 bases not matched to a gene; V was cut back by 5 bases and J by 5 bases. CDR3 length equals 16 residues. Looked up from germline, CDR1 is DFQATT and CDR2 is SNEGSKA (reference sequence). CDR3 sequence (DNA): TGCAGTGCTCCGAAAAGACTAGCGGGGGGGGGAGATACGCAGTATTTT. This codes for CSAPKRLAGGGDTQYF.

This clonotype was counted ten times or more. This chain connects TRBV12-3 or TRBV12-4 to TRBJ2-7, with no clear D. The CDR3 extends over 13 amino acids. The V and J ends lost 1 base and 3 bases respectively, with 7 bases between them. CDR3 DNA: TGTGCCAGCAGTTTAGGAGTTCTCTACGAGCAGTACGTC. This encodes CASSLGVLYEQYV.

This clonotype was recorded at least ten times. The V and J genes are TRBV5-4 and TRBJ2-3; 11 bases align to TRBD2. Germline V CDR1 and CDR2: SGHNT, YYREEE (reference sequence). Trimming at V came to 4 bases and at J to 5 bases, leaving 6 bases not matched to a gene. The CDR3 loop spans 15 amino acids. The CDR3 DNA sequence: TGTGCCAGCAGCCTTAGCGGGGGGGCCATAGATACGCAGTATTTT. Amino acids: CASSLSGGAIDTQYF.

There are many counts of this clonotype. This chain joins TRBV5-6 and TRBJ2-3; D uncertain. CDR3 length: 13 amino acids. Germline CDR1 SGHDT, CDR2 YYEEEE. With 3 bases removed from V and 7 bases from J, the gap between germline ends came to 12 bases. CDR3 nucleotide sequence: TGTGCCAGCAGCTGGGGTTTCAGAAATACGCAGTATTTT. This sequence encodes CASSWGFRNTQYF.

This clonotype was recorded at least ten times. The genes are TRBV29-1 and TRBJ2-3; D gene ambiguous. In germline, CDR1 is SQVTM, CDR2 ANQGSEA. V was cut by 1 base and J by 1 base, with 9 bases left in between. CDR3 size: 14 residues. The CDR3 nucleotides are TGCAGCGTTGAAGGTCGTGGGCGCACAGATACGCAGTATTTT. Its translation: CSVEGRGRTDTQYF.

This clonotype was seen repeatedly, ten times or more. The V and J genes are TRBV4-1 and TRBJ2-7; D possibly corresponds to TRBD1 (6 bases). Per germline, CDR1 MGHRA and CDR2 YSYEKL. CDR3 length: 18 amino acids. V was clipped by 0 bases and J by 3 bases, with 21 bases between them. CDR3 in amino acids: CASSQDLGRVRGGYEQYF. The CDR3 nucleotides read TGCGCCAGCAGCCAAGATCTAGGGCGGGTCAGGGGCGGCTACGAGCAGTACTTC.

This clonotype was picked up many times. J is TRBJ2-2 and V is TRBV24-1; D unresolved. V was pared by 4 bases and J by 4 bases, with 6 bases between. Germline V gene data show CDR1 as KGHDR and CDR2 as SFDVKD. This CDR3 contains 13 residues. CDR3 loop: CATSEASTGELFF. CDR3 DNA: TGTGCCACCAGTGAAGCAAGCACCGGGGAGCTGTTTTTT.

Ten or more counts support this clonotype. This rearrangement joins TRBV15 to TRBJ1-5, with D unresolved. Trimming took 0 bases from V and 0 from J, leaving 15 bases between them. The CDR3 is 18 amino acids. Germline V gene data show CDR1 as LNHNV and CDR2 as YYDKDF (reference sequence). The CDR3 reads CATSRDWRTGYSNQPQHF. As DNA, the CDR3 is TGTGCCACCAGCAGAGATTGGAGAACGGGGTATAGCAATCAGCCCCAGCATTTT.

Many counts were recorded for this clonotype. The chain is built from TRBV5-1 and TRBJ2-3, with D hard to call. The length of the CDR3 is 15 residues. CDR1 is SGHRS, CDR2 YFSETQ, per germline. V was shortened by 2 bases and J by 1 base, with 11 bases between the two germline ends. The CDR3 nucleotides read TGCGCCAGCAGCTTTGACGGTGGAGGCACAGATACGCAGTATTTT. Amino acids: CASSFDGGGTDTQYF.